This entry lists 21 T cell receptor beta chains sequenced from one sample in a study of OX40 agonist ivuxolimab in advanced cancers. Using immunoSEQ multiplex PCR, the repertoire was profiled, and TCRdb retains in-frame clones only, with some absent. The data hold 15,000 to 20,000 clones, with more than 75% observed a single time. The sequenced sample was CD4+ or CD8+ T cells sorted from blood, obtained in a trial of the OX40 agonist ivuxolimab. These receptors all come from an adult with an advanced solid tumor such as melanoma, head and neck, liver or kidney cancer.

The chain employs TRBV9 and TRBJ2-1; 8 bases agree with TRBD2. With V trimmed by 3 bases and J by 4 bases, 12 bases remained unmatched. The CDR3 has 17 amino acids. CDR1 SGDLS and CDR2 YYNGEE come from the germline V gene. The CDR3 region has the DNA TGTGCCAGCAGCGCGCCGGGACTAGGGACCGCATACAATGAGCAGTTCTTC. Amino acid sequence: CASSAPGLGTAYNEQFF.

About this clone itself: Its ends do not fully match the called genes, so a read error is possible. The chain employs TRBV11-2 and TRBJ2-7; D is unclear. The CDR3 runs to 13 residues. Germline V gives CDR1 SGHAT, CDR2 FQNNGV. The CDR3 reads CVSTKIISYEQYF. CDR3 bases: TGTGTCAGCACTAAAATCATCTCCTACGAGCAGTACTTC.

The chain joins TRBV5-6 to TRBJ1-2, with a tentative D call TRBD1 (6 bases). Trimming removed 2 bases at V and 9 bases at J, with 14 bases between. CDR1 is SGHDT, CDR2 YYEEEE, per germline. The CDR3 has 13 residues. CDR3 bases: TGTGCCAGCAGCTTAGGTTTAGGGGGAAGCTACACCTTC. Amino acid sequence: CASSLGLGGSYTF.

The genes are TRBV27 and TRBJ1-1; D is possibly TRBD1 (6 bases). V dropped 6 bases and J dropped 5 bases, with 22 bases sitting between them. The CDR3 contains 16 residues. From germline, CDR1 is MNHEY and CDR2 SMNVEV (reference sequence). CDR3 nucleotide sequence: TGTGCCAGCAGACACTCGTTCGGGACACCCGCAACTGAAGCTTTCTTT. This translates into CASRHSFGTPATEAFF.

Written as DNA, the CDR3 is TGTGCCAGTTGTGGGAATAACTATGGCTACACCTTC. This sequence encodes CASCGNNYGYTF. The V and J genes are TRBV19 and TRBJ1-2; no reliable D call. Trimming pared 8 bases from V and 1 base from J, leaving 8 bases between. This CDR3 region has 12 residues. Germline CDR1 reads LNHDA; CDR2 reads SQIVND (reference sequence).

The rearrangement joins TRBV25-1 to TRBJ2-7; D possibly corresponds to TRBD1 (5 bases). Trimming stripped 3 bases from V and 3 bases from J, with 6 bases between. CDR3 length: 12 amino acids. Germline V gene lookup returns CDR1 MGHDK and CDR2 SYGVNS. CDR3 loop: CASSDRVYEQYF. The CDR3 coding sequence is TGTGCCAGCAGTGACAGGGTCTACGAGCAGTACTTC.

This clone occurred once. The rearrangement uses TRBV28 and TRBJ2-5; D possibly corresponds to TRBD1 (6 bases). Trimming stripped 5 bases from V and 5 bases from J, with 15 bases between. The CDR3 has 14 amino acids. Germline CDR1 reads MDHEN; CDR2 reads SYDVKM. The CDR3 loop is CASSPWTAGETQYF. CDR3 DNA: TGTGCCAGCAGTCCCTGGACAGCCGGGGAGACCCAGTACTTC.

The chain uses TRBV12-5 and TRBJ2-3; D uncertain. The CDR3 is made up of 12 amino acids. Germline V gives CDR1 LGHNT, CDR2 FRNRAP. Between the trimmed V and J ends, which lost 0 bases and 7 bases, there was a span of 5 bases. CDR3 nucleotides: TGTGCTAGTGGTTTGGTAGCTAATACGCAGTATTTT. Translated: CASGLVANTQYF.

CDR3 sequence: CASISVLTDTQYF. In nucleotides, the CDR3 is TGCGCCAGCATCTCGGTTCTCACAGATACGCAGTATTTT. V is TRBV10-2 and J is TRBJ2-3, with D hard to call. This CDR3 has 13 amino acids. The V gene lost 7 bases and the J gene lost 2 bases, with 10 bases spanning the gap. Germline V gives CDR1 WSHSY, CDR2 SAAADI.

This clone was seen a handful of times. The rearrangement joins TRBV12-5 to TRBJ1-1; D is unclear. The CDR3 is made up of 13 amino acids. The V and J ends lost 6 bases and 2 bases respectively, with 10 bases between them. CDR1 is LGHNT, CDR2 FRNRAP, per germline. The CDR3 loop reads CASGPLLNTEAFF. Here the CDR3 DNA reads TGTGCTAGTGGCCCCCTCTTAAACACTGAAGCTTTCTTT.

This chain uses TRBV6-4 with TRBJ2-7; 7 bases are shared with TRBD2. The CDR3 is 17 residues long. Germline V gene lookup returns CDR1 MRHNA and CDR2 SNTAGT. The J segment lost 4 bases and the V segment lost 5 bases, leaving 17 bases of the junction unmatched. The CDR3 region is CASSRTSYPGGNYEQYF. DNA of the CDR3: TGTGCCAGCAGTCGGACAAGCTATCCGGGGGGAAATTACGAGCAGTACTTC.

This clone was seen once. V usage is TRBV11-2 and J usage is TRBJ2-5, with D maybe TRBD1 (6 bases). V lost 5 bases and J lost 6, with 16 bases in between. Germline assignment: CDR1 SGHAT and CDR2 FQNNGV. The CDR3 spans 14 residues. The CDR3 nucleotides read TGTGCCAGCAGCCAGATCCGGGGACACCAGACCCAGTACTTC. Translating gives CASSQIRGHQTQYF.

The chain combines TRBV7-9 with TRBJ1-2; perhaps TRBD1 as D (6 bases). Germline values: CDR1 SEHNR, CDR2 FQNEAQ (reference sequence). V lost 4 bases and J lost 2, with 11 bases in between. There are 14 residues in the CDR3. The CDR3 sequence is CASSSGAGNYGYTF. The CDR3 bases are TGTGCCAGCAGCTCGGGGGCAGGGAACTATGGCTACACCTTC.

In DNA, the CDR3 is TGTGCCAGCAGTTTATCGGACACGGAGTTAAATTCACCCCTCCACTTT. Protein sequence: CASSLSDTELNSPLHF. V gene TRBV6-5 combines with J gene TRBJ1-6, with TRBD1 as a possible D gene (5 bases). Germline V CDR1 and CDR2: MNHEY, SVGAGI. V gave up 4 bases and J gave up 7 bases, with 17 bases separating them. The CDR3 has 16 residues.

The J gene is TRBJ2-3, the V gene TRBV5-4, with TRBD1 matching 9 bases. The V and J ends lost 1 base and 1 base, in that order; junction bases with no gene match: 10. This CDR3 has 18 amino acids. Germline lookup yields CDR1 SGHNT and CDR2 YYREEE (reference sequence). CDR3 sequence: CASSLNRGPEVGTDTQYF. The CDR3, as DNA: TGTGCCAGCAGCTTGAACAGGGGGCCGGAGGTGGGCACAGATACGCAGTATTTT.

This chain links TRBV27 with TRBJ2-7, with 8 bases matching TRBD1. J gave up 5 bases and V 6 bases, and 9 bases lay outside the gene matches. The CDR3 is made up of 14 amino acids. CDR1 MNHEY and CDR2 SMNVEV come from the germline V gene (reference sequence). The DNA of the CDR3 is TGTGCCAGCAGCCCTGTGGACAGGGTCCACGAGCAGTACTTC. It encodes CASSPVDRVHEQYF.

The chain links TRBV6-1 to TRBJ1-2; D may be TRBD1 (5 bases). Germline V gene lookup returns CDR1 MNHNS and CDR2 SASEGT. The CDR3 spans 15 residues. Trimming pared 5 bases from V and 2 bases from J, leaving 15 bases between. The CDR3 region is CASSPDRGGNYGYTF. The CDR3 DNA reads TGTGCCAGCAGTCCGGACCGCGGGGGGAACTATGGCTACACCTTC.

The CDR3 is CASAIGGGYEQFF. DNA for the CDR3: TGTGCCAGCGCCATAGGAGGCGGGTATGAGCAGTTCTTC. The V call is TRBV27, the J call TRBJ2-1, with a possible D match to TRBD2 (5 bases). The CDR3 runs 13 residues. Germline V gene lookup returns CDR1 MNHEY and CDR2 SMNVEV (reference sequence). With 8 bases removed from V and 8 bases from J, the gap between germline ends came to 16 bases.

The chain links TRBV9 to TRBJ2-2; weak D call: TRBD2 (6 bases). V was clipped by 0 bases and J by 5 bases, with 14 bases between them. The CDR3 length is 16 residues. Germline V CDR1 and CDR2: SGDLS, YYNGEE. CDR3 in DNA: TGTGCCAGCAGCGTAGGGGCTAGCGTGTCAACCGGGGAGCTGTTTTTT. This encodes CASSVGASVSTGELFF.

Turning to this clone: The same CDR3 arises from other DNA sequences in this sample as well. This sequence joins TRBV28 and TRBJ2-1; no firm D call. Germline V gene lookup returns CDR1 MDHEN and CDR2 SYDVKM. The CDR3 extends over 10 amino acids. Trimming removed 4 bases from V and 5 bases from J, with 0 bases in between. The CDR3 is CASSYNEQFF. The DNA of the CDR3 is TGTGCCAGCAGTTACAATGAGCAGTTCTTC.

The chain links TRBV6-1 to TRBJ2-1, with 8 nucleotides matching TRBD2. Losses at the gene ends were 4 bases for V and 0 bases for J; bases not matched to a gene: 11. Germline V gives CDR1 MNHNS, CDR2 SASEGT. The CDR3 covers 18 residues. CDR3 coding DNA: TGTGCCAGCAGTGTAATCGGCGGGGGGCAGAGCTCCTACAATGAGCAGTTCTTC. Translation gives CASSVIGGGQSSYNEQFF.